This passage covers 2 T cell receptor beta chains from one sample sequenced in a study of vaccination and CD4 T cells after COVID-19. Regarding treatment: 10-day PBMC culture with coronavirus spike peptide pools or control peptides (ViraFEST assay). Oncomine TCR Beta short-read sequencing was applied to DNA from cultured CD4+ T cells. TCRdb processed the PCR reads anew with MiXCR; each CDR3 protein has one entry. The sample lists roughly 14,000 distinct CDR3 sequences; under 60% were seen once. No antigen is known for these receptors. This specimen was CD4+ T cells from blood, cultured in vitro, taken before SARS-CoV-2 vaccination. These receptors came from a human donor who had recovered from COVID-19.

The V and J genes are TRBV7-9 and TRBJ1-1, with D perhaps matching TRBD1 (5 bases). V dropped 5 bases and J dropped 5 bases, with 12 bases sitting between them. Per germline, CDR1 SEHNR and CDR2 FQNEAQ (reference sequence). The CDR3 loop spans 13 amino acids. The CDR3 nucleotides read TGTGCCAGCAGCCCATTTGGGGGAACTGAAGCTTTCTTT. It codes for CASSPFGGTEAFF.

This chain links TRBV10-2 with TRBJ2-7, with TRBD1 matching 7 bases. The CDR3 consists of 12 residues. The trim removed 5 bases at V and 4 bases at J, leaving 2 bases unmatched. The germline gives CDR1 WSHSY, CDR2 SAAADI. The CDR3 DNA reads as TGCGCCAGCAGTTTACAGGGGTACGAGCAGTACTTC. It encodes CASSLQGYEQYF.